This T cell receptor (beta chain) was observed in a study of shared clonotypes between healthy human individuals. Whole-study context: Each donor contributed plates that comprised three CD4 naive, three CD4 memory, two CD8 naive and one CD8 memory.

At the deep level, the assay was run. Each subset's genomic DNA was split evenly across several immunoSEQ plates. TCRdb keeps only in-frame clones here, not all; method: immunoSEQ multiplex PCR. The top ten hold roughly 0.45% of the sample, which has about 1.5 million clones, approximately 98% seen once. The germline gives CDR1 SGHKS, CDR2 YYEKEE (reference sequence). The CDR3 length is 14 residues. Trimming pared 2 bases from V and 2 bases from J, leaving 10 bases between. About this clone: The antigen is undetermined.

Notes on the study in general: The study found about 5% of naive CD4 clonotypes shared across a handful of donors.

The TCR comes from a young man in good health. This chain links TRBV5-5 with TRBJ2-5, with D possibly TRBD2 on 5 matching bases. The source material was naive CD4+ T cells sorted from blood. Stated subset: CD45RA+ positively selected. CDR3 bases: TGTGCCAGCAGCTTTATGACGGGACAAGAGACCCAGTACTTC. Encoded protein: CASSFMTGQETQYF.